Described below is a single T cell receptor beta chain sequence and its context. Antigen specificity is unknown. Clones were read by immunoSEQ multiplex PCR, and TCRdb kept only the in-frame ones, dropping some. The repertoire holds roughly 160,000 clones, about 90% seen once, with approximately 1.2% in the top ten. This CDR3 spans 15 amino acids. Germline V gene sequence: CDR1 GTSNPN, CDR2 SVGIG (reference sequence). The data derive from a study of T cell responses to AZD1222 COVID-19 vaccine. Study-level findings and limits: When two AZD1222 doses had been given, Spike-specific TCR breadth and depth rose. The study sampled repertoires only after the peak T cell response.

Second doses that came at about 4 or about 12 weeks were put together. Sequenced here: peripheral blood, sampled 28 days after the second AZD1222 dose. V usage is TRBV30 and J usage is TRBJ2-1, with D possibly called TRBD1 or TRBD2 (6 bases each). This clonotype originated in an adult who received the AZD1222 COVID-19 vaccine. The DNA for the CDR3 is TGTGCTCTAACTGAGGGGGGCAGCTCCTACAATGAGCAGTTCTTC. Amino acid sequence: CALTEGGSSYNEQFF.